This T cell receptor beta chain stems from a study of blood T cell repertoires in COVID-19. Study-level background: Samples came from the United States, Italy and Spain, spanning acute and convalescent COVID-19.

Deletions cut 3 bases from V and 5 bases from J, with 13 bases between. The length of the CDR3 is 14 residues. The germline V gene encodes CDR1 LGHDT and CDR2 YNNKEL (reference sequence). The data were produced by immunoSEQ multiplex PCR, yet TCRdb's version contains in-frame clones alone and is incomplete. The sample includes about 140,000 clones, about 90% seen only once; the top ten take around 10%. The receptor was isolated from a woman of 80 years or more with acute or convalescent COVID-19. This sequence joins TRBV3-1 (or the pseudogene TRBV3-2) and TRBJ2-5; D not resolved. Sample: peripheral blood. The CDR3 region is CASSHERMSETQYF. The CDR3 bases are TGTGCCAGCAGCCACGAGAGGATGTCGGAGACCCAGTACTTC.